This T cell receptor (beta chain) comes out of a study of T cell responses to AZD1222 COVID-19 vaccine. Repertoires were generated with immunoSEQ multiplex PCR, while TCRdb's copy carries only in-frame clones and drops some. The sample gives over 110,000 clones, roughly nine tenths of which show up once; approximately 9% is in the top ten. CDR3 length: 13 residues. Germline V lookup: CDR1 SGDLS, CDR2 YYNGEE. The germline V and J ends were trimmed by 5 bases and 0 bases, with 8 bases remaining between them. Timing groups of about 4 and about 12 weeks for second doses were pooled. Notes on the study in general: Reports indicate that nearly half of spike-specific TCRs are directed at unmutated variant regions.

On this clone itself: Its target is not known.

Sequencing was performed on peripheral blood, taken 28 days after the second AZD1222 dose. The V and J genes are TRBV9 and TRBJ1-1; D possibly corresponds to TRBD1 (5 bases). This sequence originates from an adult who received the AZD1222 COVID-19 vaccine. Here the CDR3 reads CASSRQMNTEAFF. The DNA of the CDR3 is TGTGCCAGCAGTCGACAGATGAACACTGAAGCTTTCTTT.